These T cell receptor beta chains were read from a single sample in a study of vaccination and CD4 T cells after COVID-19. TCRdb reprocessed the PCR reads with MiXCR, giving one entry per CDR3 protein. The sample lists about 19,000 distinct CDR3 sequences, under 45% occurring once. No antigen is known for these receptors. The specimen was cultured CD4+ T cells from blood. The source is a human donor with COVID-19. Both conserved end residues are part of each CDR3. Each record gives: J gene, V gene, clone size, D gene, CDR3 protein, CDR3 DNA. D genes are given only for firm matches. Rows may omit the clone size; those that give it use once, few, many or a size class.

>TRBJ2-4|TRBV6-2/TRBV6-3|-|TRBD1
CASSSRDRGIYWKNIQYF
TGTGCCAGCAGTTCCCGGGACAGGGGAATTTATTGGAAAAACATTCAGTACTTC
>TRBJ1-6|TRBV7-3|-|TRBD1
CASSLRQGAGSPLHF
TGTGCCAGCAGCTTACGGCAGGGGGCTGGATCACCCCTCCACTTT
>TRBJ2-7|TRBV6-1|-|-
CASSPNRASYEQYF
TGTGCCAGCAGCCCCAACAGGGCCTCCTACGAGCAGTACTTC
>TRBJ2-3|TRBV7-6|-|TRBD2
CASSLAPPSSGVKSTDTQYF
TGTGCCAGCAGCTTAGCACCCCCGAGTAGCGGGGTAAAAAGCACAGATACGCAGTATTTT
>TRBJ2-1|TRBV20-1|-|-
CSAPPQIGSYNEQFF
TGCAGTGCCCCGCCTCAGATAGGCTCCTACAATGAGCAGTTCTTC
>TRBJ2-2|TRBV4-2|-|-
CASSQAGTGRTGELFF
TGTGCCAGCAGCCAGGCTGGCACAGGGCGGACCGGGGAGCTGTTTTTT
>TRBJ1-1|TRBV14|few|-
CASSQEYRGNTEAFF
TGTGCCAGCAGCCAAGAATATCGGGGGAACACTGAAGCTTTCTTT
>TRBJ2-1|TRBV25-1|few|-
CASSAQRIGTSVNEQFF
TGTGCCAGCAGTGCCCAACGAATCGGGACCTCAGTGAATGAGCAGTTCTTC
>TRBJ1-6|TRBV27|once|-
CASSLIRQGSSYNSPPHF
TGTGCCAGCAGTCTTATACGCCAGGGGAGCTCCTATAATTCACCCCCCCACTTT
>TRBJ1-6|TRBV20-1|few|TRBD1
CSGFQGASSPLHF
TGCAGTGGCTTCCAGGGGGCCTCTTCACCCCTCCACTTT
>TRBJ1-5|TRBV7-2|few|-
CASSLDRNSNQPQHF
TGTGCCAGCAGCTTAGACAGGAATAGCAATCAGCCCCAGCATTTT
>TRBJ1-2|TRBV20-1|-|TRBD1
CSAERQGAGYGYTF
TGCAGTGCTGAAAGACAGGGGGCTGGCTATGGCTACACCTTC
>TRBJ1-5|TRBV18|-|TRBD1
CASSRGTGTTSNQPQHF
TGTGCCAGCTCACGCGGGACAGGGACTACGAGCAATCAGCCCCAGCATTTT
>TRBJ1-3|TRBV7-2|few|-
CASSRDRTSGNTIYF
TGTGCCAGCAGCCGGGACCGGACGTCGGGAAACACCATATATTTT
>TRBJ1-1|TRBV7-2|-|-
CASSLGTALNTEAFF
TGTGCCAGCAGCTTAGGAACAGCATTGAACACTGAAGCTTTCTTT
>TRBJ1-6|TRBV28|few|-
CASSFSGAAGSPLHF
TGTGCCAGCAGTTTTTCAGGCGCTGCTGGTTCACCCCTCCACTTT
>TRBJ1-1|TRBV15|-|-
CATSRGDMNTEAFF
TGTGCCACCAGCAGAGGGGACATGAACACTGAAGCTTTCTTT
>TRBJ1-3|TRBV7-2|-|-
CASSLRGTALSGNTIYF
TGTGCCAGCAGCTTAAGGGGGACGGCGCTCTCTGGAAACACCATATATTTT
>TRBJ2-2|TRBV5-6|-|TRBD1
CASSSVRDRDTGELFF
TGTGCCAGCAGCTCCGTCCGGGACAGGGACACCGGGGAGCTGTTTTTT
>TRBJ2-5|TRBV6-1|few|TRBD1
CASDQQGGETQYF
TGTGCCAGCGATCAACAGGGGGGAGAGACCCAGTACTTC
>TRBJ1-1|TRBV7-9|few|-
CASSFSGTEAFF
TGTGCCAGCAGCTTCAGTGGCACTGAAGCTTTCTTT
>TRBJ2-7|TRBV7-9|-|TRBD1
CASSPWDRGSYEQYF
TGTGCCAGCAGCCCGTGGGACAGAGGGTCCTACGAGCAGTACTTC
>TRBJ2-3|TRBV7-2|medium-sized|-
CASSDKRGTDTQYF
TGTGCCAGCAGCGACAAGCGGGGCACAGATACGCAGTATTTT
>TRBJ2-7|TRBV20-1|-|TRBD1
CSTTRQGKAYEQYF
TGCAGTACTACCCGACAGGGAAAGGCCTACGAGCAGTACTTC
>TRBJ1-5|TRBV7-2|-|TRBD1
CASSLYSGGPAPQHF
TGTGCCAGCAGCCTATACTCAGGGGGTCCTGCTCCCCAGCATTTT
>TRBJ2-6|TRBV11-2|-|-
CASLQYTGANVLTF
TGTGCCAGTTTACAATATACTGGGGCCAACGTCCTGACTTTC
>TRBJ1-3|TRBV11-2|once|-
CASSLGGITSGNTIYF
TGTGCCAGCAGCTTAGGGGGGATCACCTCTGGAAACACCATATATTTT
>TRBJ1-3|TRBV19|few|-
CASKMAAGDGNTIYF
TGTGCCAGTAAGATGGCGGCAGGGGACGGAAACACCATATATTTT
>TRBJ2-3|TRBV30|few|TRBD2
CACTTHGRGSTDTQYF
TGTGCCTGCACGACCCATGGGAGGGGCAGCACAGATACGCAGTATTTT
>TRBJ2-2|TRBV19|few|TRBD1
CASCYGTGPTGELFF
TGTGCCAGTTGCTACGGGACAGGGCCCACCGGGGAGCTGTTTTTT
>TRBJ2-1|TRBV6-2/TRBV6-3|few|TRBD2
CASSLYGTVLAADNEQFF
TGTGCCAGCAGTCTCTACGGTACCGTCCTAGCGGCTGACAATGAGCAGTTCTTC